This T cell receptor (beta chain) was identified during a study of response to subunit inactivated influenza vaccine. TCRdb fed the RT-PCR reads into MiXCR, producing one record per CDR3 protein. Of hundreds of thousands of distinct CDR3 sequences in the sample, about an eighth were seen once. Trimming pared 5 bases from V and 1 base from J, leaving 6 bases between. Germline-derived CDR1 and CDR2 are SEHNR and FQNEAQ (reference sequence). The CDR3 is 12 amino acids. To note about this clonotype: Its specificity is not known.

Study results and caveats: With each seasonal influenza vaccination, the authors suggested, few new T cells are recruited.

Sequencing was performed on PBMCs from blood, taken on the day of vaccination. The chain employs TRBV7-9 and TRBJ2-7; D is uncertain. This sequence was found in a man aged 50 to 59 who received an inactivated influenza vaccine. CDR3 residues: CASSQTSYEQYF. CDR3 in DNA: TGTGCCAGCAGCCAAACTTCCTACGAGCAGTACTTC.